Listed below are T cell receptor beta chains from one sample, sequenced in a study of tumor-infiltrating lymphocytes in primary liver carcinoma. TCRdb processed the multiplex PCR reads anew with MiXCR; each CDR3 protein has one entry. Altogether around 170,000 distinct CDR3 sequences are present, approximately 60% being singletons, with the ten largest covering approximately 70%. The sequenced sample consisted of peripheral blood. These receptors were obtained from a middle-aged man with primary liver carcinoma and hepatitis B virus infection. Both conserved end residues are part of each CDR3. Each record gives: J gene, V gene, CDR3 protein.

J: TRBJ1-4
V: TRBV4-1
CDR3: CAGSPRRLATNEKLFF

J: TRBJ2-7
V: TRBV7-9
CDR3: CASSRTPHEQYF

J: TRBJ2-5
V: TRBV12-3/TRBV12-4
CDR3: CASRFGDSQETQYF

J: TRBJ2-1
V: TRBV4-1
CDR3: CASSNRDRGQDEQFF

J: TRBJ2-1
V: TRBV7-9
CDR3: CASSGIGRENWHSYNEQFF

J: TRBJ1-5
V: TRBV6-2/TRBV6-3
CDR3: CASSSLVIPQHF

J: TRBJ2-2
V: TRBV5-3
CDR3: CARSLIKQGTGELFF

J: TRBJ2-3
V: TRBV11-2
CDR3: CASSFGVTSISTDTQYF

J: TRBJ2-2
V: TRBV29-1
CDR3: CSVELPGGGLRELFF

J: TRBJ2-5
V: TRBV10-3
CDR3: CAISEAGEETQYF

J: TRBJ2-1
V: TRBV29-1
CDR3: CSVDLAYNEQFF

J: TRBJ2-7
V: TRBV11-2
CDR3: CASSSPGSSYKQYF

J: TRBJ2-5
V: TRBV11-1
CDR3: CASGSTRGETQYF

J: TRBJ1-5
V: TRBV10-3
CDR3: CAINERGESQPQHF

J: TRBJ2-1
V: TRBV29-1
CDR3: CSVGTGLSYNEQFF

J: TRBJ1-6
V: TRBV4-1
CDR3: CASSQGLAGAPYNSPLHF